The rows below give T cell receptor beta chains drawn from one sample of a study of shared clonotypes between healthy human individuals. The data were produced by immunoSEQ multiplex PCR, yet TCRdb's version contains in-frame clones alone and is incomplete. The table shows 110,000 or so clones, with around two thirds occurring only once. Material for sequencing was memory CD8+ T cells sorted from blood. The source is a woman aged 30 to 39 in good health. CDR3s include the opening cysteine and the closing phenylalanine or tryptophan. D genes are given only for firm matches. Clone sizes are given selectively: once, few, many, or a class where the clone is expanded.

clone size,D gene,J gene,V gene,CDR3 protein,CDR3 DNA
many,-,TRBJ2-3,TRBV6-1,CASSEAPDTDTQYF,TGTGCCAGCAGTGAAGCCCCCGACACAGATACGCAGTATTTT
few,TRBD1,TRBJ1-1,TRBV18,CASSPTQGLEAEAFF,TGTGCCAGCTCACCCACACAGGGGTTGGAAGCTGAAGCTTTCTTT
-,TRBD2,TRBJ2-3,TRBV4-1,CASSQDPGGRSTDTQYF,TGCGCCAGCAGCCAAGATCCTGGCGGGAGGAGCACAGATACGCAGTATTTT
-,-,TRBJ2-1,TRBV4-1,CASSWAGVGDEQFF,TGCGCCAGCAGCTGGGCAGGGGTGGGGGATGAGCAGTTCTTC
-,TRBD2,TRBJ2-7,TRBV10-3,CAISEFETLAGKITYEQYF,TGTGCCATCAGTGAGTTTGAAACCCTAGCGGGGAAAATAACCTACGAGCAGTACTTC
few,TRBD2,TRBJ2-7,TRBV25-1,CASTSGGSSYEQYF,TGTGCCAGCACATCGGGCGGGAGCTCCTACGAGCAGTACTTC
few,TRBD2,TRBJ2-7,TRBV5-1,CASSLAGGWYEQYF,TGCGCCAGCAGCTTGGCGGGAGGTTGGTACGAGCAGTACTTC
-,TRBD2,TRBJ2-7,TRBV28,CASSLPGLAFSYEQYF,TGTGCCAGCAGTTTACCTGGACTAGCGTTCTCCTACGAGCAGTACTTC
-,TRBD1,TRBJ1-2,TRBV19,CASRGQANYGYTF,TGTGCCAGTAGGGGACAGGCTAACTATGGCTACACCTTC
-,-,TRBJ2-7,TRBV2,CANRALTASYEQYF,TGTGCCAACCGGGCCTTGACAGCTTCCTACGAGCAGTACTTC
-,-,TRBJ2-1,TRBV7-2,CASSPYLNNEQFF,TGTGCCAGCAGCCCCTACCTAAACAATGAGCAGTTCTTC
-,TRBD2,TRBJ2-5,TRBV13,CASSPGGTSGESGETQYF,TGTGCCAGCAGCCCCGGGGGGACTAGCGGGGAGTCGGGAGAGACCCAGTACTTC
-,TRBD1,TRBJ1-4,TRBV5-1,CASSLSPWQGVPTNEKLFF,TGCGCCAGCAGCTTGTCCCCGTGGCAGGGGGTCCCAACTAATGAAAAACTGTTTTTT
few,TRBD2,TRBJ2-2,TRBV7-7,CASSLGSGTAGELFF,TGTGCCAGCAGCTTGGGTAGCGGGACCGCCGGGGAGCTGTTTTTT
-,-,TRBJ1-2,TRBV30,CAWSRGGGYGYTF,TGTGCCTGGAGCCGGGGCGGAGGGTATGGCTACACCTTC
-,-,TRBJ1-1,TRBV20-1,CSAMGSEAFF,TGCAGTGCTATGGGCAGCGAAGCTTTCTTT
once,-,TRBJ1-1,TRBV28,CASSLSLWDLNMNTEAFF,TGTGCCAGCAGTTTGAGTTTGTGGGACCTAAACATGAACACTGAAGCTTTCTTT
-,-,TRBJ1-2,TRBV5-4,CASSLGQSLYGYTF,TGTGCCAGCAGCTTGGGGCAGAGCCTCTATGGCTACACCTTC
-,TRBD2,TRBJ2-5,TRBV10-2,CASRYGPSGPRETQYF,TGCGCCAGCAGATACGGCCCTAGCGGACCGAGGGAGACCCAGTACTTC
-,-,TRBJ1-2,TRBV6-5,CASSYLEAFEDGYTF,TGTGCCAGCAGTTACTTGGAGGCGTTTGAGGATGGCTACACCTTC
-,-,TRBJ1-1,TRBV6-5,CASSSQGGFTEAFF,TGTGCCAGCAGTTCCCAGGGTGGGTTCACTGAAGCTTTCTTT
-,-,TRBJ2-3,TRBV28,CASRRAGASTDTQYF,TGTGCCAGCAGGCGCGCCGGGGCTAGCACAGATACGCAGTATTTT
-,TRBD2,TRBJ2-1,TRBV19,CASSILAGGANEQFF,TGTGCCAGTAGTATACTAGCGGGAGGGGCAAATGAGCAGTTCTTC
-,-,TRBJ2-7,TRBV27,CASSYSGTDAPLGQYF,TGTGCCAGCAGTTATAGCGGGACAGATGCGCCTCTGGGGCAGTACTTC
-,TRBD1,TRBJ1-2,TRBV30,CAYRTGEIGGYTF,TGTGCCTACCGGACAGGGGAAATTGGTGGCTACACCTTC
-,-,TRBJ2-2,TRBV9,CASSVGVGELFF,TGTGCCAGCAGCGTAGGAGTCGGGGAGCTGTTTTTT
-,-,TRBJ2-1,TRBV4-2,CASSQDPLSNEQFF,TGTGCCAGCAGCCAAGATCCTCTTAGCAATGAGCAGTTCTTC
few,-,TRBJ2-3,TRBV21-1,CASSKGAGHTDTQYF,TGTGCCAGCAGCAAAGGAGCTGGACACACAGATACGCAGTATTTT
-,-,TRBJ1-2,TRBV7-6,CASSLLPGYGYTF,TGTGCCAGCAGCTTACTACCCGGCTATGGCTACACCTTC
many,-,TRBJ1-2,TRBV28,CASSLITGAFYGYTF,TGTGCCAGCAGTTTAATAACTGGAGCTTTCTATGGCTACACCTTC
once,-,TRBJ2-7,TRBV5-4,CASSTTFRREEGQYF,TGTGCCAGCAGCACCACCTTTCGAAGGGAAGAAGGGCAGTACTTC
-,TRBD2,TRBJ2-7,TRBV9,CASSEAGGPYEQYF,TGTGCCAGCAGCGAAGCGGGAGGGCCGTACGAGCAGTACTTC
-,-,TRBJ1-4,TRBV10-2,CASGGHIEKLFF,TGCGCCAGCGGAGGACATATTGAAAAACTGTTTTTT
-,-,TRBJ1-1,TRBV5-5,CASSLDWGTEAFF,TGTGCCAGCAGCTTGGATTGGGGCACTGAAGCTTTCTTT
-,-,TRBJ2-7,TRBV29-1,CSATDLYEQYF,TGCAGCGCAACCGACCTCTACGAGCAGTACTTC
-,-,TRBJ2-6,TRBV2,CASSDATANSGANVLTF,TGTGCCAGCAGTGACGCCACTGCAAACTCTGGGGCCAACGTCCTGACTTTC
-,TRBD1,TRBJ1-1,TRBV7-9,CASRTQGRTEAFF,TGTGCCAGCAGAACACAGGGGAGGACTGAAGCTTTCTTT
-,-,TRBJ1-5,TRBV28,CASSSRGQLSNQPQHF,TGTGCCAGCAGTTCACGGGGGCAACTCTCTAATCAGCCCCAGCATTTT
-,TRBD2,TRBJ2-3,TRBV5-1,CASRRWLAGTDTQYF,TGCGCCAGCAGAAGGTGGCTAGCGGGCACAGATACGCAGTATTTT
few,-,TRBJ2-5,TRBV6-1,CASSPGESETQYF,TGTGCCAGCAGTCCGGGAGAATCGGAGACCCAGTACTTC
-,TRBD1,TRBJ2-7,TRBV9,CASSGGQGYEQYF,TGTGCCAGCAGCGGGGGACAGGGCTACGAGCAGTACTTC
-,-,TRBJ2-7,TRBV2,CASNQSPGNLYEQYF,TGTGCCAGCAATCAGAGTCCAGGAAACCTCTACGAGCAGTACTTC
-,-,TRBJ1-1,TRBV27,CASSLLIDTEAFF,TGTGCCAGCAGTCTACTAATCGACACTGAAGCTTTCTTT